This is a list of T cell receptor beta chains from one sample in a study of blood T cell repertoires in COVID-19. Sequenced by immunoSEQ multiplex PCR; TCRdb stores in-frame clones only, minus some. Of about 150,000 clones listed, more than 75% are singletons. Sample: peripheral blood. The receptors derive from a woman of 80 years or more with COVID-19, enrolled during active disease. Both conserved end residues are part of each CDR3. A D gene is named only where the DNA matches it firmly. Only part of the rows carry a size: once, few, many, or a class if the clone is expanded.

.	TRBV10-3	few	TRBJ1-2	CAIDNTGESSDGYTF	TGTGCCATAGATAATACCGGGGAATCGTCAGACGGCTACACCTTC
.	TRBV5-6	.	TRBJ1-3	CASSTGGIGNTIYF	TGTGCCAGCAGCACCGGGGGAATAGGAAACACCATATATTTT
.	TRBV12-3/TRBV12-4	.	TRBJ1-2	CASSTPANYGYTF	TGTGCCAGCTCAACGCCGGCTAACTATGGCTACACCTTC
.	TRBV15	.	TRBJ1-5	CATGVSRQNNQPQHF	TGTGCCACCGGGGTTTCTAGACAGAATAATCAGCCCCAGCATTTT
.	TRBV7-4	few	TRBJ1-5	CASTITGFQPQHF	TGTGCCAGCACCATTACAGGGTTTCAGCCCCAGCATTTT
.	TRBV28	.	TRBJ1-2	CASSLPQGNNGYTF	TGTGCCAGCAGCCTTCCACAGGGAAACAATGGCTACACCTTC
.	TRBV11-2	.	TRBJ1-1	CASSPRGGFNTEAFF	TGTGCCAGCAGCCCCCGGGGGGGATTTAACACTGAAGCTTTCTTT
TRBD1	TRBV11-2	.	TRBJ1-6	CASSLTGVNPPLHF	TGTGCCAGCAGCTTGACAGGGGTCAATCCACCCCTCCACTTT
.	TRBV7-7	.	TRBJ1-6	CASSLGDNNSPLHF	TGTGCCAGCAGCTTAGGCGACAATAATTCACCCCTCCACTTT
TRBD2	TRBV6-2/TRBV6-3	.	TRBJ2-1	CASSYVGSGRLRGNEQFF	TGTGCCAGCAGTTACGTAGGTAGCGGGAGGCTTCGGGGCAATGAGCAGTTCTTC
.	TRBV9	once	TRBJ2-2	CASSVGRGTGELFF	TGTGCCAGCAGCGTCGGTAGGGGAACCGGGGAGCTGTTTTTT
TRBD2	TRBV13	once	TRBJ2-2	CASSWRGTSGKISTGELFF	TGTGCCAGCAGCTGGCGGGGGACTAGCGGGAAAATAAGCACCGGGGAGCTGTTTTTT
TRBD1	TRBV28	.	TRBJ1-5	CAVRGTGDNQPQHF	TGTGCCGTAAGGGGGACAGGGGATAATCAGCCCCAGCATTTT
TRBD2	TRBV27	.	TRBJ2-2	CASRKSGLGVLANTGELFF	TGTGCCAGCCGCAAATCGGGACTAGGGGTCCTCGCGAACACCGGGGAGCTGTTTTTT
.	TRBV28	.	TRBJ2-3	CASKRGISTDTQYF	TGTGCCAGCAAAAGGGGAATCAGCACAGATACGCAGTATTTT
.	TRBV18	.	TRBJ2-1	CASSGSGSSYNEQFF	TGTGCCAGCTCAGGTTCCGGGAGCTCCTACAATGAGCAGTTCTTC
TRBD1	TRBV28	.	TRBJ1-6	CASSDWDRGNSPLHF	TGTGCCAGCAGTGACTGGGACAGGGGGAATTCACCCCTCCACTTT
TRBD1	TRBV3-1/TRBV3-2	.	TRBJ1-1	CASGGARGQGGIGTEAFF	TGTGCCAGTGGAGGGGCACGCGGACAGGGAGGGATTGGCACTGAAGCTTTCTTT
.	TRBV19	few	TRBJ1-5	CASSIAFLNQPQHF	TGTGCCAGTAGTATCGCGTTCCTCAATCAGCCCCAGCATTTT
TRBD2	TRBV9	.	TRBJ2-5	CASSVSSGRPGRETQYF	TGTGCCAGCAGCGTATCCAGCGGGAGACCAGGTAGAGAGACCCAGTACTTC